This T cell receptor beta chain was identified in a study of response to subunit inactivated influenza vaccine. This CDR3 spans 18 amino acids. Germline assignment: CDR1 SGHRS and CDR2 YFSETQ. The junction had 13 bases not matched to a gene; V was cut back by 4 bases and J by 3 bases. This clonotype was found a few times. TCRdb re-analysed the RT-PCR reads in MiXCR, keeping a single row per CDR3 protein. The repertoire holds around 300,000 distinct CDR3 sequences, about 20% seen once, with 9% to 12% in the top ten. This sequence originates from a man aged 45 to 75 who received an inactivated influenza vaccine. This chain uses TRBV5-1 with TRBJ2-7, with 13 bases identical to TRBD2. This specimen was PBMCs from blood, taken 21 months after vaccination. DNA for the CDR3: TGCGCCAGCAGCATGAATGCCGGGACTAGCGGGACCCTCTACGAGCAGTACTTC. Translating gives CASSMNAGTSGTLYEQYF.